A single sample gave rise to the 21 T cell receptor beta chains below, sequenced in a study of human T cells and chemical hapten exposure. Time point here: pre-sensitization, week 0. Treatment described: therapeutic diphenylcyclopropenone sensitization with weekly scalp DPC. One entry per CDR3 protein results from TCRdb running MiXCR on the RACE reads. The sample lists more than 150,000 distinct CDR3 sequences, around 30% occurring once. Sequencing used whole blood, obtained in connection with sensitization to the hapten diphenylcyclopropenone (DPC). Every receptor here comes from a woman in her twenties or thirties with alopecia areata. Some clones in this sample may be carry-over from other donors' samples.

The CDR3 DNA reads as TGCAGCCTCCGGACAGGGGGCACAACTGAAGCTTTCTTT. It codes for CSLRTGGTTEAFF. V and J are TRBV29-1 and TRBJ1-1; 11 nucleotides line up with TRBD1. The CDR3 runs 13 residues. Germline V gives CDR1 SQVTM, CDR2 ANQGSEA. The ends lost 8 bases at V and 5 bases at J; junction bases unmatched: 7.

V gene TRBV6-6 combines with J gene TRBJ1-2; a possible D gene is TRBD1 (5 bases). The V and J ends lost 0 bases and 3 bases respectively, with 11 bases between them. CDR1 is MNHNY and CDR2 is SVGAGI in the germline V gene (reference sequence). The length of the CDR3 is 15 residues. CDR3 DNA: TGTGCCAGCAGTTACTCATCCTGGGGGGACTATGGCTACACCTTC. Translated: CASSYSSWGDYGYTF.

In this sample, this clonotype turned up a few times. J is TRBJ2-7 and V is TRBV7-2, with TRBD2 matching 13 bases. Germline V gives CDR1 SGHTA, CDR2 FQGNSA. CDR3 length: 15 residues. After removal of 5 bases from V and 3 bases from J, the junction contained 4 bases not matched to a gene. The CDR3 region is CASSQGLAGLYEQYF. DNA for the CDR3: TGTGCCAGCAGCCAGGGACTAGCGGGACTCTACGAGCAGTACTTC.

This sequence joins TRBV20-1 and TRBJ2-7; D possibly corresponds to TRBD2 (7 bases). Germline V lookup: CDR1 DFQATT, CDR2 SNEGSKA (reference sequence). V was pared by 1 base and J by 0 bases, with 22 bases between. The CDR3 loop spans 18 amino acids. CDR3 sequence (DNA): TGCAGTGCTAGAGTTCGGGGAGGGGACACGGCGAGCTCCTACGAGCAGTACTTC. Protein: CSARVRGGDTASSYEQYF.

The chain combines TRBV27 with TRBJ1-3; no reliable D call. V lost 2 bases, J lost 2 bases, and 7 bases lay in between. The germline V gene has CDR1 MNHEY and CDR2 SMNVEV (reference sequence). The CDR3 runs 14 residues. The CDR3 DNA follows: TGTGCCAGCAGTTTACGAGGGACTGGAAACACCATATATTTT. Its translation: CASSLRGTGNTIYF.

This chain joins TRBV28 and TRBJ1-3; TRBD1 aligns across 8 bases. Losses at the gene ends were 4 bases for V and 3 bases for J; bases not matched to a gene: 5. Germline values: CDR1 MDHEN, CDR2 SYDVKM. CDR3 size: 15 residues. CDR3: CASSSTGASGNTIYF. In DNA, the CDR3 is TGTGCCAGCAGTTCGACAGGGGCGAGTGGAAACACCATATATTTT.

The V gene is TRBV20-1, the J gene TRBJ1-2; TRBD1 aligns across 7 bases. CDR3 size: 14 residues. V was pared by 5 bases and J by 0 bases, with 6 bases of the junction left unmatched. Germline lookup yields CDR1 DFQATT and CDR2 SNEGSKA (reference sequence). For the CDR3, the DNA is TGCAGTGCTTCGCGGGACAGCGCTAACTATGGCTACACCTTC. This gives the protein CSASRDSANYGYTF.

This clonotype has just a few counts. The chain couples TRBV20-1 to TRBJ2-5; D is uncertain. Trimming removed 4 bases from V and 0 bases from J, with 3 bases in between. This CDR3 comprises 11 residues. Per the germline V gene, CDR1 is DFQATT and CDR2 is SNEGSKA (reference sequence). The CDR3 DNA follows: TGCAGTGCTACCCACCAAGAGACCCAGTACTTC. Translation: CSATHQETQYF.

The gene calls are TRBV28 and TRBJ1-2, with 8 positions matching TRBD1. Germline CDR1 reads MDHEN; CDR2 reads SYDVKM. Losses at the gene ends were 3 bases for V and 4 bases for J; bases not matched to a gene: 10. The CDR3 sequence is 16 residues long. The CDR3, as DNA: TGTGCCAGCAGTTTCCCGGGACAGGCGACAGGCTATGGCTACACCTTC. This codes for CASSFPGQATGYGYTF.

The rearrangement links TRBV28 to TRBJ2-1; TRBD2 matches at 9 bases. Germline V gene sequence: CDR1 MDHEN, CDR2 SYDVKM. V lost 8 bases and J lost 7; bases outside the gene matches: 9. This CDR3 comprises 14 residues. CDR3 coding DNA: TGTGCCAGCTTAAGGCGGGGGGGCCGAAATGAGCAGTTCTTC. Protein: CASLRRGGRNEQFF.

The sample holds a few counts of this clonotype. CDR3 in DNA: TGTGCCAGTATCTCCGGGAGGTACAATGAGCAGTTCTTC. Translating gives CASISGRYNEQFF. V usage is TRBV19 and J usage is TRBJ2-1, with 7 bases matching TRBD2. Germline-derived CDR1 and CDR2 are LNHDA and SQIVND (reference sequence). Losses at the gene ends were 7 bases for V and 4 bases for J; bases not matched to a gene: 4. The CDR3 consists of 13 residues. The whole variable domain, filled in from reference TRBV19 and TRBJ2-1, reads DGGITQSPKYLFRKEGQNVTLSCEQNLNHDAMYWYRQDPGQGLRLIYYSQIVNDFQKGDIAEGYSVSREKKESFPLTVTSAQKNPTAFYLCASISGRYNEQFFGPGTRLTVL.

This clonotype was counted only a few times. The rearrangement uses TRBV28 and TRBJ1-1, with D possibly TRBD1 on 6 matching bases. The germline gives CDR1 MDHEN, CDR2 SYDVKM. The CDR3 extends over 13 amino acids. Trimming removed 5 bases from V and 4 bases from J, with 11 bases in between. The CDR3 loop is CASSNTGLTEAFF. In DNA, the CDR3 is TGTGCCAGCAGTAACACAGGGCTCACTGAAGCTTTCTTT.

V and J are TRBV7-2 and TRBJ2-1; D may be TRBD1 (5 bases). The ends were cut back, 5 bases at V and 4 bases at J, with 24 bases in the middle. Per germline, CDR1 SGHTA and CDR2 FQGNSA. The CDR3 sequence is 18 residues long. The DNA of the CDR3 is TGTGCCAGCAGCGGGGCAAGGGCAGAGCAATCCTTATACAATGAGCAGTTCTTC. Translating gives CASSGARAEQSLYNEQFF.

This clonotype was found many times. This chain joins TRBV11-2 and TRBJ2-5; D tentatively reads TRBD1 or TRBD2 (5 bases each). Germline CDR1 is SGHAT and CDR2 is FQNNGV. The ends were cut back, 5 bases at V and 4 bases at J, with 14 bases in the middle. The CDR3 has 14 residues. This CDR3 is CASSPGTARETQYF. DNA for the CDR3: TGTGCCAGCAGCCCAGGGACGGCCCGAGAGACCCAGTACTTC. The full variable domain, in which reference TRBV11-2 and TRBJ2-5 provide the parts outside the CDR3, is EAGVAQSPRYKIIEKRQSVAFWCNPISGHATLYWYQQILGQGPKLLIQFQNNGVVDDSQLPKDRFSAERLKGVDSTLKIQPAKLEDSAVYLCASSPGTARETQYFGPGTRLLVL.

This chain links TRBV10-3 with TRBJ2-3; D is perhaps TRBD1 or TRBD2 (6 bases each). V was shortened by 5 bases and J by 3 bases, with 12 bases between the two germline ends. Germline V gives CDR1 ENHRY, CDR2 SYGVKD. The CDR3 covers 14 residues. The CDR3 reads CAISRGAETDTQYF. The CDR3 nucleotides are TGTGCCATCAGTAGGGGGGCCGAGACAGATACGCAGTATTTT.

The rearrangement links TRBV7-2 to TRBJ2-5; 10 nucleotides line up with TRBD2. V shed 2 bases, J shed 3 bases, and the junction held 3 bases outside the gene matches. Germline V gene sequence: CDR1 SGHTA, CDR2 FQGNSA. The CDR3 runs 15 residues. CDR3: CASSLWTSGEETQYF. CDR3 nucleotide sequence: TGTGCCAGCAGCTTATGGACTAGCGGAGAAGAGACCCAGTACTTC.

This clonotype came up a few times. The gene calls are TRBV5-6 and TRBJ2-5, with TRBD1 as a possible D gene (5 bases). The CDR3 consists of 15 residues. The V gene lost 5 bases and the J gene lost 5 bases, with 19 bases spanning the gap. Looked up from germline, CDR1 is SGHDT and CDR2 is YYEEEE. The CDR3 loop is CASRGLLTGLETQYF. CDR3 DNA: TGTGCCAGCAGGGGTCTTCTAACAGGCTTGGAGACCCAGTACTTC.

V gene TRBV10-3 combines with J gene TRBJ2-3; TRBD1 is a possible D gene (5 bases). CDR1 is ENHRY and CDR2 is SYGVKD in the germline V gene. Trimming cost V 3 bases and J 2 bases, with 9 bases left between them. The CDR3 covers 14 residues. CDR3 sequence reads: CAISDPRATDTQYF. The CDR3, as DNA: TGTGCCATCAGTGACCCCAGGGCCACAGATACGCAGTATTTT.

This clonotype came up a few times. The chain employs TRBV28 and TRBJ2-1; D possibly uses TRBD1 or TRBD2 (5 bases each). The CDR3 extends over 14 amino acids. V shed 5 bases and J shed 5 bases, with 13 bases lying between them. Germline CDR1 is MDHEN and CDR2 is SYDVKM. CDR3 residues: CASSRTGAHNEQFF. In DNA, the CDR3 is TGTGCCAGCAGTCGTACCGGGGCCCACAATGAGCAGTTCTTC.

The CDR3 nucleotides read TGCACCGCCGGAGGCTCCTACAATGAGCAGTTCTTC. Protein product: CTAGGSYNEQFF. The chain is built from TRBV20-1 and TRBJ2-1, with D perhaps TRBD2 (5 bases). Germline V lookup: CDR1 DFQATT, CDR2 SNEGSKA (reference sequence). The CDR3 is 12 amino acids.

The V gene is TRBV20-1, the J gene TRBJ2-1; no reliable D call. Trimming shortened V by 3 bases and J by 8 bases, and 11 bases separated the two germline ends. CDR1 and CDR2 from the germline V gene are DFQATT and SNEGSKA (reference sequence). The CDR3 length is 12 residues. CDR3 sequence reads: CSARTFFDEQFF. CDR3 coding DNA: TGCAGTGCTAGGACATTTTTTGATGAGCAGTTCTTC.